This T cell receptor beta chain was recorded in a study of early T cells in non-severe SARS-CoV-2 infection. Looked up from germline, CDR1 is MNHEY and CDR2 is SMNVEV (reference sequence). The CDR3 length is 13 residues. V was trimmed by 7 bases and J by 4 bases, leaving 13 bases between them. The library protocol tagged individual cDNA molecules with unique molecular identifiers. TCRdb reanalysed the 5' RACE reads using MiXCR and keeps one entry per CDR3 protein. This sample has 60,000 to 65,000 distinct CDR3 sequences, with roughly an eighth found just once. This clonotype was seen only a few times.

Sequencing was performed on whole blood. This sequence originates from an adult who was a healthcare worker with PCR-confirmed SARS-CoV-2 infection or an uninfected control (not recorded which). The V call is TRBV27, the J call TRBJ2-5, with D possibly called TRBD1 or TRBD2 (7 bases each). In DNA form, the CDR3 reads TGTGCCAGCATCGCAGGGGGGGGAGAGACCCAGTACTTC. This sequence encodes CASIAGGGETQYF.